These 31 T cell receptor beta chains came from one sample sequenced in a study of T cell clonality in common variable immunodeficiency. Generated by immunoSEQ multiplex PCR, the TCRdb table keeps only in-frame clones and is missing some. Observed in the sample are about 35,000 clones, none of them singletons. Sequenced: peripheral blood mononuclear cells. All receptors derive from a person between 18 and 75 years old in good health.

This clone has at least ten counts. The CDR3 extends 3 residues past the end of the read, so its final part is completed from the germline J gene. The V and J genes are TRBV2 and TRBJ2-5; D may be TRBD2 (7 bases). This CDR3 spans 13 amino acids. V lost 4 bases, J lost 7 bases, and 13 bases lay in between. CDR1 is SNHLY, CDR2 FYNNEI, per germline. CDR3 sequence reads: CASSGGGGWTQYF. The sequenced CDR3 bases are TGTGCCAGCAGTGGGGGGGGCGGGTGGACC.

This clone appeared many times. The read ends 3 residues before the CDR3 terminus; that terminus is restored from the germline J gene. The chain uses TRBV29-1 and TRBJ1-2, with D maybe TRBD1 (5 bases). CDR3 length: 19 residues. The germline V gene has CDR1 SQVTM and CDR2 ANQGSEA. Between the trimmed V and J ends, which lost 4 bases and 0 bases, there was a span of 27 bases. CDR3 bases read: TGCAGCGTTGCCCATCCGACAGACGGAGGTCCGTCCACTAACTATGGC. Protein sequence: CSVAHPTDGGPSTNYG. The whole CDR3 protein reads CSVAHPTDGGPSTNYGYTF. Variable domain in full (rest from reference TRBV29-1 and TRBJ1-2): SAVISQKPSRDICQRGTSLTIQCQVDSQVTMMFWYRQQPGQSLTLIATANQGSEATYESGFVIDKFPISRPNLTFSTLTVSNMSPEDSSIYLCSVAHPTDGGPSTNYGYTFGSGTRLTVV.

In this sample, this clone turned up many times. The CDR3 protein is CASSRRATGELFF. Incomplete CDR3 DNA: TGTGCCAGCAGCCGAAGAGCTACCGGGGAG. This chain links TRBV11-3 with TRBJ2-2; D is unclear. The read terminates 3 residues before the CDR3 end, so the remaining end is supplied by the germline J gene. Trimming took 5 bases from V and 5 from J, leaving 9 bases between them. Per germline, CDR1 SGHNT and CDR2 YENEEA. This CDR3 comprises 13 residues.

This clone was recorded at least ten times. The read terminates 3 residues before the CDR3 end, so the remaining end is supplied by the germline J gene. The chain is built from TRBV7-9 and TRBJ2-1; D is unclear. The ends were cut back, 11 bases at V and 9 bases at J, with 20 bases in the middle. The CDR3 has 13 amino acids. Germline V gives CDR1 SEHNR, CDR2 FQNEAQ (reference sequence). Incomplete CDR3 DNA: TGTGCCTTATCCAGACGCGCGGTGGTTGAG. This gives the protein CALSRRAVVE. The CDR3, in full, reads CALSRRAVVEQFF.

This clone occurred many times. Read data end 3 residues before the CDR3 end; the end is taken from the germline J gene. This rearrangement joins TRBV4-2 to TRBJ2-1, with D perhaps matching TRBD2 (6 bases). The CDR3 extends over 15 amino acids. Trimming took 3 bases from V and 4 from J, leaving 13 bases between them. From germline, CDR1 is LGHNA and CDR2 YNFKEQ. CDR3 in amino acids: CASSHRTSRYNEQFF. The CDR3 DNA, read in part, is TGTGCCAGCAGCCACAGAACTAGCAGATACAATGAG.

This clone has a count of ten or more. The read falls 3 residues short of the CDR3 end, and the missing part is taken from the germline J gene. The V gene is TRBV20-1, the J gene TRBJ2-6, with D tentatively TRBD1 (6 bases). The CDR3 has 14 amino acids. The V end was cut by 3 bases, the J end by 2 bases, with 8 bases between. The germline gives CDR1 DFQATT, CDR2 SNEGSKA (reference sequence). The CDR3 loop reads CSARDSAGANVLTF. The covered CDR3 bases are TGCAGTGCTAGGGACAGTGCTGGGGCCAACGTC.

This clone was counted ten times or more. The read ends 3 residues shy of where the CDR3 ends; the end is completed using the germline J gene. V usage is TRBV7-2 and J usage is TRBJ2-1, with 8 bases aligning to TRBD2. Germline CDR1 is SGHTA and CDR2 is FQGNSA. The CDR3 sequence is 15 residues long. Unmatched junction bases numbered 12, after V lost 5 bases and J lost 9 bases. The CDR3 sequence is CASSAQPGLGGEQFF. CDR3 DNA (partial): TGTGCCAGCAGCGCACAACCGGGACTAGGGGGTGAG. Full variable domain (remainder filled in from reference TRBV7-2 and TRBJ2-1): GAGVSQSPSNKVTEKGKDVELRCDPISGHTALYWYRQSLGQGLEFLIYFQGNSAPDKSGLPSDRFSAERTGGSVSTLTIQRTQQEDSAVYLCASSAQPGLGGEQFFGPGTRLTVL.

In this sample, this clone turned up many times. The read falls 3 residues short of the CDR3 end, and the missing part is taken from the germline J gene. The rearrangement joins TRBV14 to TRBJ1-5; the D is unclear. The germline V gene has CDR1 SGHDN and CDR2 FVKESK. Deletions cut 0 bases from V and 7 bases from J, with 7 bases between. This CDR3 is 13 amino acids long. This chain's CDR3 is CASSQEFGQPQHF. The DNA read from the CDR3 is TGTGCCAGCAGCCAAGAATTCGGGCAGCCC.

This clone was seen repeatedly, ten times or more. The CDR3 end lies 3 residues beyond the end of the read and is filled in from the germline J gene. The V call is TRBV5-6, the J call TRBJ1-1, with D possibly matching TRBD1 (6 bases). CDR3 size: 14 residues. V lost 0 bases to trimming and J lost 7 bases, with 13 bases between them. Germline V gene data show CDR1 as SGHDT and CDR2 as YYEEEE. The CDR3 loop reads CASSLVNRDNEAFF. CDR3 DNA (partial): TGTGCCAGCAGCTTGGTCAACCGGGACAATGAA.

This clone was counted ten times or more. The read ends 3 residues shy of where the CDR3 ends; the end is completed using the germline J gene. The chain couples TRBV7-8 to TRBJ2-3; TRBD2 aligns across 7 bases. This CDR3 comprises 14 residues. V lost 3 bases, J lost 6 bases, and 6 bases stayed unmatched. The germline gives CDR1 SGHVS, CDR2 FQNEAQ. The CDR3 DNA, read in part, is TGTGCCAGCAGCTTTGGCGGGGGAAGGGATACG. Residues: CASSFGGGRDT. The CDR3 in its entirety is CASSFGGGRDTQYF.

This clone was seen ten or more times. The CDR3 here is CASSLGLAGGPANEQFF. The sequenced CDR3 bases are TGCGCCAGCAGCTTGGGGCTAGCGGGAGGGCCCGCCAATGAG. The chain employs TRBV5-1 and TRBJ2-1, with 12 bases that match TRBD2. Read data end 3 residues before the CDR3 end; the end is taken from the germline J gene. The CDR3 extends over 17 amino acids. CDR1 and CDR2 (germline): SGHRS, YFSETQ. J lost 6 bases, V lost 0 bases, and 7 bases had no gene match.

This clone was found many times. The read terminates 3 residues ahead of where the CDR3 ends, so the germline J gene completes it. This same CDR3 is encoded by further DNA sequences in the sample. This chain links TRBV7-9 with TRBJ1-2, with D possibly TRBD1 on 5 matching bases. The CDR3 is made up of 15 amino acids. Germline loops: CDR1 SEHNR, CDR2 FQNEAQ (reference sequence). With 1 base removed from V and 0 bases from J, the gap between germline ends came to 9 bases. The sequenced CDR3 bases are TGTGCCAGCAGCTTAGGGGGGGTAACTAACTATGGC. Translation: CASSLGGVTNYG. The CDR3 as a whole reads CASSLGGVTNYGYTF. Full variable domain (rest looked up from reference TRBV7-9 and TRBJ1-2): DTGVSQNPRHKITKRGQNVTFRCDPISEHNRLYWYRQTLGQGPEFLTYFQNEAQLEKSRLLSDRFSAERPKGSFSTLEIQRTEQGDSAMYLCASSLGGVTNYGYTFGSGTRLTVV.

This clone has a count of ten or more. The read terminates 3 residues before the CDR3 end, so the remaining end is supplied by the germline J gene. The chain has TRBV18 and TRBJ1-1; TRBD1 might be the D (6 bases). CDR1 is KGHSH, CDR2 LQKENI, per germline. V lost 6 bases to trimming and J lost 5 bases, with 16 bases between them. The CDR3 runs to 14 residues. The CDR3 DNA, read in part, is TGTGCCAGCTCCGAGGGGGGGCGTGGGACTGAA. Translated: CASSEGGRGTE. The full CDR3 reads CASSEGGRGTEAFF.

This clone was picked up a small number of times. The read finishes 3 residues shy of the CDR3 end, and the germline J gene is used to complete it. The V call is TRBV6-2 or TRBV6-3, the J call TRBJ1-1; 7 positions agree with TRBD1. Trimming removed 1 base from V and 6 bases from J; junction bases left unmatched: 14. CDR1 MNHEY and CDR2 SVGEGT come from the germline V gene. The CDR3 contains 17 residues. CDR3 DNA, as far as it was read: TGTGCCAGCAGTTACTTGACAGGGAACGAGCTGAGTGCTGAA. Residues: CASSYLTGNELSAE. The full-length CDR3 reads as CASSYLTGNELSAEAFF.

This clone was observed at least ten times. The read ends 3 residues before the CDR3 terminus; that terminus is restored from the germline J gene. V usage is TRBV18 and J usage is TRBJ1-1, with D possibly matching TRBD1 (5 bases). The V gene lost 4 bases and the J gene lost 1 base, with 7 bases spanning the gap. Per the germline V gene, CDR1 is KGHSH and CDR2 is LQKENI. There are 13 residues in the CDR3. The CDR3 is CASSLTANTEAFF. The sequenced CDR3 bases are TGTGCCAGCTCACTGACAGCGAACACTGAA.

This clone was seen at least ten times. The read ends 3 residues before the CDR3 terminus; that terminus is restored from the germline J gene. This sequence joins TRBV18 and TRBJ1-1, with 8 positions matching TRBD1. Per germline, CDR1 KGHSH and CDR2 LQKENI. CDR3 length equals 13 residues. The trim removed 4 bases at V and 6 bases at J, leaving 4 bases unmatched. CDR3 DNA, as far as it was read: TGTGCCAGCTCACGCGACAGGGGTGCTGAA. Encoded protein: CASSRDRGAE. The CDR3 in its entirety is CASSRDRGAEAFF.

At least ten counts were recorded for this clone. The read ends 3 residues early relative to the CDR3; the germline J gene fills the gap. The gene calls are TRBV28 and TRBJ2-1; 13 bases match TRBD2. Germline CDR1 is MDHEN and CDR2 is SYDVKM. The CDR3 runs 17 residues. Trimming removed 6 bases from V and 8 bases from J; junction bases left unmatched: 13. The CDR3: CASSPFRTSGSDHEQFF. Partial CDR3 DNA: TGTGCCAGCAGCCCTTTCCGGACTAGCGGGAGTGACCATGAG. Filled out from reference TRBV28 and TRBJ2-1, the complete variable domain reads DVKVTQSSRYLVKRTGEKVFLECVQDMDHENMFWYRQDPGLGLRLIYFSYDVKMKEKGDIPEGYSVSREKKERFSLILESASTNQTSMYLCASSPFRTSGSDHEQFFGPGTRLTVL.

This clone was detected ten times or more. The read ends 3 residues before the CDR3 terminus; that terminus is restored from the germline J gene. This rearrangement joins TRBV20-1 to TRBJ2-1; D call uncertain. Looked up from germline, CDR1 is DFQATT and CDR2 is SNEGSKA (reference sequence). Trimming removed 6 bases at V and 6 bases at J, with 9 bases between. The CDR3 runs to 11 residues. CDR3 bases read: TGCAGTGCGCCCGGCGGCAATGAG. Translated, it gives CSAPGGNE. The entire CDR3 is CSAPGGNEQFF.

Worth noting for this clone: The read ends 3 residues shy of where the CDR3 ends; the end is completed using the germline J gene. This chain joins TRBV19 and TRBJ2-1, with D possibly TRBD2 on 5 matching bases. Germline V gene sequence: CDR1 LNHDA, CDR2 SQIVND (reference sequence). Trimming cost V 5 bases and J 7 bases, with 15 bases left between them. CDR3 size: 14 residues. CDR3 bases read: TGTGCCAGTAGTGCCCTCGGGGAACTTAATGAG. This codes for CASSALGELNE. The whole CDR3 is CASSALGELNEQFF.

This clone was recorded at least ten times. The read terminates 3 residues before the CDR3 end, so the remaining end is supplied by the germline J gene. The chain joins TRBV28 to TRBJ2-3; D unclear. V gave up 3 bases and J gave up 2 bases, with 9 bases separating them. Germline lookup yields CDR1 MDHEN and CDR2 SYDVKM. The CDR3 runs 14 residues. The CDR3 sequence: CASSFFADTDTQYF. The CDR3 bases that were read are TGTGCCAGCAGTTTTTTCGCGGACACAGATACG.

This clone was seen ten or more times. The read halts 3 residues ahead of the CDR3 end, with the missing end drawn from the germline J gene. The chain uses TRBV7-2 and TRBJ1-2, with D perhaps TRBD1 (6 bases). Trimming left V 0 bases short and J 7 bases short, with 9 bases between. The CDR3 totals 13 residues. Germline CDR1 SGHTA, CDR2 FQGNSA. The chain's CDR3 is CASSLALRGGYTF. The sequenced part of the CDR3 DNA is TGTGCCAGCAGCTTAGCGCTCAGGGGTGGC.

This clone appeared many times. The read ends 3 residues early relative to the CDR3; the germline J gene fills the gap. V usage is TRBV5-1 and J usage is TRBJ2-1; TRBD1 is a possible D gene (5 bases). CDR1 SGHRS and CDR2 YFSETQ come from the germline V gene. The CDR3 extends over 16 amino acids. V shed 0 bases and J shed 4 bases, with 14 bases lying between them. CDR3 protein: CASSLGTGIAYNEQFF. Partial CDR3 DNA: TGCGCCAGCAGCTTGGGAACAGGAATCGCTTACAATGAG.

This clone showed up many times. The read terminates 3 residues before the CDR3 end, so the remaining end is supplied by the germline J gene. J is TRBJ1-1 and V is TRBV18; possible D gene TRBD1, 6 bases. The CDR3 extends over 15 amino acids. Trimming left V 6 bases short and J 4 bases short, with 18 bases between. Per germline, CDR1 KGHSH and CDR2 LQKENI. The part of the CDR3 DNA that was read is TGTGCCAGCTCCGACCAGGGGCGCAGGGGCACTGAA. It specifies CASSDQGRRGTE. The whole CDR3 protein reads CASSDQGRRGTEAFF.

The sample holds many counts of this clone. The CDR3 is cut off 3 residues early in the read; its end comes from the germline J gene. The V call is TRBV19, the J call TRBJ2-7, with 13 positions matching TRBD2. The V gene end was trimmed by 0 bases and the J gene end by 2 bases; junction bases not matched to a gene: 4. Germline CDR1 and CDR2: LNHDA and SQIVND (reference sequence). The CDR3 is made up of 17 amino acids. The part of the CDR3 DNA that was read is TGTGCCAGTAGTATAGATCCCGGGACTAGCGGGACCTACGAG. This encodes CASSIDPGTSGTYE. The CDR3, in full, reads CASSIDPGTSGTYEQYF.

This clone was found many times. With the read ending 3 residues before the CDR3 end, the germline J gene is used to fill in that end. The chain combines TRBV19 with TRBJ1-3; D is undetermined. Trimming removed 2 bases at V and 0 bases at J, with 8 bases between. Germline V gene lookup returns CDR1 LNHDA and CDR2 SQIVND (reference sequence). This CDR3 is 15 amino acids long. The sequenced part of the CDR3 DNA is TGTGCCAGTAGTATAAGCAGGAACTCTGGAAACACC. This encodes CASSISRNSGNT. The full CDR3 reads CASSISRNSGNTIYF.

This clone was seen at least ten times. The read stops 3 residues short of the end of the CDR3; the missing end is completed from the germline J gene. The chain employs TRBV19 and TRBJ1-1; 8 bases align to TRBD1. Germline CDR1 is LNHDA and CDR2 is SQIVND (reference sequence). V lost 3 bases and J lost 3; bases outside the gene matches: 15. CDR3 length: 18 amino acids. The CDR3 spells CASSIEDRAGQWDTEAFF. CDR3 bases read: TGTGCCAGTAGTATTGAGGACAGGGCCGGGCAATGGGACACTGAA.

This clone was recorded many times. The CDR3 end falls 3 residues outside the read, so it is completed with the germline J gene. The J gene is TRBJ1-5, the V gene TRBV2; D is possibly TRBD1 (5 bases). V shed 4 bases and J shed 7 bases, with 20 bases lying between them. This CDR3 comprises 16 residues. Germline CDR1 is SNHLY and CDR2 is FYNNEI. The CDR3 DNA, read in part, is TGTGCCAGCAGTGCCTTTACAGAGGGGAAAGGACAGCCC. This codes for CASSAFTEGKGQP. The full-length CDR3 reads as CASSAFTEGKGQPQHF.

In its sample, this clone was seen many times. The read finishes 3 residues shy of the CDR3 end, and the germline J gene is used to complete it. The V call is TRBV7-3, the J call TRBJ2-7; 10 bases fit TRBD2. Germline CDR1 SGHTA, CDR2 FQGTGA. V lost 2 bases and J lost 4; bases outside the gene matches: 5. This CDR3 has 15 residues. The CDR3 DNA, read in part, is TGTGCCAGCAGCTTACTTCCTAGCGGGAGTTACGAG. Amino acids: CASSLLPSGSYE. The whole CDR3 sequence is CASSLLPSGSYEQYF.

At least ten counts were recorded for this clone. The read is 3 residues too short to cover the CDR3 end, so that end is filled in from the germline J gene. This chain uses TRBV12-3 or TRBV12-4 with TRBJ2-7; tentative D call: TRBD1 (5 bases). Trimming took off 5 bases at V and 0 bases at J, with 14 bases between the two ends. The CDR3 has 15 residues. The sequenced part of the CDR3 DNA is TGTGCCAGCAGTGTAGGGGCCCTAAGCTCCTACGAG. Its translation: CASSVGALSSYE. The whole CDR3 is CASSVGALSSYEQYF.

This clone was detected ten times or more. The observed sequence ends 3 residues before the CDR3 terminus, with the missing tail filled in from the germline J gene. The rearrangement uses TRBV30 and TRBJ1-4; D unresolved. The germline V and J ends were trimmed by 4 bases and 7 bases, with 19 bases remaining between them. The length of the CDR3 is 15 residues. Looked up from germline, CDR1 is GTSNPN and CDR2 is SVGIG (reference sequence). CDR3 bases read: TGTGCCTGGACCACCTCAGGTTATAGTTCTGAAAAA. Its protein is CAWTTSGYSSEK. The whole CDR3 protein reads CAWTTSGYSSEKLFF.

This clone appeared many times. The read falls 3 residues short of the CDR3 end, and the missing part is taken from the germline J gene. The rearrangement uses TRBV29-1 and TRBJ2-2; maybe TRBD2 (5 bases). The length of the CDR3 is 11 residues. The V gene lost 6 bases and the J gene lost 5 bases, with 7 bases spanning the gap. Germline CDR1 SQVTM, CDR2 ANQGSEA. CDR3 loop: CSVGGTGELFF. Incomplete CDR3 DNA: TGCAGCGTCGGCGGGACCGGGGAG.